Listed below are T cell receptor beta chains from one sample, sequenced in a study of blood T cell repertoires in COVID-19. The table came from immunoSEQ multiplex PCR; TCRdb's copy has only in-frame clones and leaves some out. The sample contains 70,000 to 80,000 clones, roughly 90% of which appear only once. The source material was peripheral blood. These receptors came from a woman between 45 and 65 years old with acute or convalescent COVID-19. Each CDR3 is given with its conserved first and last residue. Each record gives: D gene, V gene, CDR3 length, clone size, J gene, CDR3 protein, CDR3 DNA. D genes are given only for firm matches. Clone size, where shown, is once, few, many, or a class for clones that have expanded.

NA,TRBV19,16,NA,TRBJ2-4,CASSRGRFESKNIQYF,TGTGCCAGTAGCAGGGGACGTTTCGAATCCAAAAACATTCAGTACTTC
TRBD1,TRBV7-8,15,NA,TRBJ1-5,CASSSDRGSNQPQHF,TGTGCCAGCAGCTCCGACAGGGGTAGCAATCAGCCCCAGCATTTT
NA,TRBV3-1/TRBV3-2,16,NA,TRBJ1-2,CASSSSVRESYYGYTF,TGTGCCAGCAGCTCCAGCGTCCGGGAATCATACTATGGCTACACCTTC
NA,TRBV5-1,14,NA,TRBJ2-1,CASNLMGDYNEQFF,TGCGCCAGCAACCTGATGGGAGACTACAATGAGCAGTTCTTC
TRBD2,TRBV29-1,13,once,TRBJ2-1,CSGTGLEGNEQFF,TGCAGCGGGACGGGACTAGAGGGCAATGAGCAGTTCTTC
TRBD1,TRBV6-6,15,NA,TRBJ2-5,CASSYSIGQGETQYF,TGTGCCAGCAGTTACTCAATCGGACAGGGAGAGACCCAGTACTTC
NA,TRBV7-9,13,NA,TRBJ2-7,CASSSQSSYEQYF,TGTGCCAGCAGCTCACAGAGCTCCTACGAGCAGTACTTC
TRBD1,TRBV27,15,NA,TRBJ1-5,CASSFSTGGNQPQHF,TGTGCCAGCAGTTTCAGTACAGGGGGCAATCAGCCCCAGCATTTT
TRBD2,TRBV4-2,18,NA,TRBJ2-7,CASSQGGLGTSGFYEQYF,TGTGCCAGCAGCCAAGGGGGTCTAGGGACTAGCGGATTCTACGAGCAGTACTTC
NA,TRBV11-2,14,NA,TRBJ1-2,CASSLAGEGYGYTF,TGTGCCAGCAGCTTAGCCGGCGAGGGCTATGGCTACACCTTC
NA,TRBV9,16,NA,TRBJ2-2,CASSVASSHYTGELFF,TGTGCCAGCAGCGTAGCTAGCAGCCATTACACCGGGGAGCTGTTTTTT
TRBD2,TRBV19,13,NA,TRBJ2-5,CASAGGSQETQYF,TGTGCCAGCGCCGGGGGGTCGCAAGAGACCCAGTACTTC
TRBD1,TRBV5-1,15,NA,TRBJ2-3,CASSRDRGLTDTQYF,TGCGCCAGCAGCCGAGACAGGGGGCTCACAGATACGCAGTATTTT
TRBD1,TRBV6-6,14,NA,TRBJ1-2,CASSYSQGSGGYTF,TGTGCCAGCAGTTACTCACAGGGGTCGGGAGGCTACACCTTC
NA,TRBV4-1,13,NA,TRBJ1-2,CASSPGDSYGYTF,TGCGCCAGCAGCCCGGGAGACAGTTATGGCTACACCTTC
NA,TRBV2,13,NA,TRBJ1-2,CASSEGAGYGYTF,TGTGCCAGCAGTGAAGGGGCAGGCTATGGCTACACCTTC
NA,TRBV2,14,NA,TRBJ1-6,CASSRENYNSPLHF,TGTGCCAGCAGCCGGGAAAATTATAATTCACCCCTCCACTTT
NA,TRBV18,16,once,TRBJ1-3,CASSPSPVLSGNTIYF,TGTGCCAGCTCACCAAGTCCGGTCCTCTCTGGAAACACCATATATTTT
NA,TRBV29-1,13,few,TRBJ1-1,CSASGHLNTEAFF,TGCAGCGCTTCGGGACACTTAAACACTGAAGCTTTCTTT
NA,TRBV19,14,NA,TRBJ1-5,CASSTRDTDQPQHF,TGTGCCAGTAGTACCCGGGACACCGATCAGCCCCAGCATTTT
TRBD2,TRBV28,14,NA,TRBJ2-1,CASSLLAGEDEQFF,TGTGCCAGCAGTTTACTAGCGGGAGAGGACGAGCAGTTCTTC
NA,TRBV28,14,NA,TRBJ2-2,CASRSTSTAGELFF,TGTGCCAGCAGAAGTACTAGTACCGCCGGGGAGCTGTTTTTT
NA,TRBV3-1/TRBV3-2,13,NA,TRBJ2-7,CASREDLGHEQYF,TGTGCCAGCAGGGAGGACCTCGGCCACGAGCAGTACTTC
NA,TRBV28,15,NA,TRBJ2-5,CASSPQRGRGETQYF,TGTGCCAGCAGTCCCCAGCGGGGCAGGGGAGAGACCCAGTACTTC
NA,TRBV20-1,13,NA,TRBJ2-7,CSASMDKIYEQYF,TGCAGTGCTAGTATGGACAAGATTTACGAGCAGTACTTC
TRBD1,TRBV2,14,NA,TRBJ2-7,CASSEGGQIYEQYF,TGTGCCAGCAGTGAAGGGGGACAGATATACGAGCAGTACTTC
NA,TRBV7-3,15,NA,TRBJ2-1,CASSLSGSSYNEQFF,TGTGCCAGCAGCCTCTCGGGGAGCTCCTACAATGAGCAGTTCTTC
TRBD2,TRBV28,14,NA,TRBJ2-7,CASSRGLASYEQYF,TGTGCCAGCAGTAGAGGACTAGCGTCCTACGAGCAGTACTTC
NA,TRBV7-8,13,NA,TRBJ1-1,CASSPPGRTEAFF,TGTGCCAGCAGTCCCCCGGGGAGGACTGAAGCTTTCTTT
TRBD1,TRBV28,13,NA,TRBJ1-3,CASRGQGRNTIYF,TGTGCCAGCAGAGGACAGGGTAGAAACACCATATATTTT
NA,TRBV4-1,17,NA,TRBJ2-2,CASSHLTGPAGPGELFF,TGCGCCAGCAGCCACCTTACGGGTCCGGCTGGCCCCGGGGAGCTGTTTTTT
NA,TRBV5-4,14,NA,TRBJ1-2,CASSPGGGIYGYTF,TGTGCCAGCAGCCCCGGAGGAGGGATCTATGGCTACACCTTC
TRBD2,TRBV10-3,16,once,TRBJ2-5,CAISRAAGGQGETQYF,TGTGCCATCTCCCGGGCAGCGGGAGGGCAAGGAGAGACCCAGTACTTC
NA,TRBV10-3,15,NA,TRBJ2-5,CAVRPSLGAGETQYF,TGTGCCGTACGACCCTCACTAGGAGCAGGAGAGACCCAGTACTTC
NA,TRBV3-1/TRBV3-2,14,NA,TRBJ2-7,CASSQDFKGNEQYF,TGTGCCAGCAGCCAAGATTTCAAGGGGAACGAGCAGTACTTC
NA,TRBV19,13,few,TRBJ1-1,CASSITVNTEAFF,TGTGCCAGTAGTATAACGGTGAACACTGAAGCTTTCTTT
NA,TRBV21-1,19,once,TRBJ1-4,CASSKWGGADRLTLEKLFF,TGTGCCAGCAGCAAATGGGGGGGCGCTGATCGTCTTACATTGGAAAAACTGTTTTTT
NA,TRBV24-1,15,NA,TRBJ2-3,CATSDTTSGSATQYF,TGTGCCACCAGTGATACGACGTCGGGGAGTGCTACGCAGTATTTT
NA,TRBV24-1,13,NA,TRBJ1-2,CATSDLWGHGYTF,TGTGCCACCAGTGATTTATGGGGCCATGGCTACACCTTC